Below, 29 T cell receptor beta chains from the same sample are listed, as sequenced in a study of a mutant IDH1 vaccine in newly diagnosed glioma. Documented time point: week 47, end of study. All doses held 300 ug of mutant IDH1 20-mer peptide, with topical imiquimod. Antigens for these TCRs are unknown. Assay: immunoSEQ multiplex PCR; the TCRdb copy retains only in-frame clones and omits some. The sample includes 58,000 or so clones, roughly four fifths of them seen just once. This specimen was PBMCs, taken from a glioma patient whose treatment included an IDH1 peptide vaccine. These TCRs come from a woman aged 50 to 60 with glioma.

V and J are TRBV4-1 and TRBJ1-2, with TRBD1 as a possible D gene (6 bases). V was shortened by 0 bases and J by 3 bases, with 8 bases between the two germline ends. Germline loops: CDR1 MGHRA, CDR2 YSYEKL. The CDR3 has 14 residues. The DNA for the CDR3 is TGCGCCAGCAGCCAAGATGAGGGGGACTATGGCTACACCTTC. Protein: CASSQDEGDYGYTF.

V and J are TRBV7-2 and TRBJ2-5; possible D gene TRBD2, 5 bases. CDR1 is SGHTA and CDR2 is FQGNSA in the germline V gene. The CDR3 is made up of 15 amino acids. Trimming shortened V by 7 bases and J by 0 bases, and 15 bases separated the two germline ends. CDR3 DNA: TGTGCCAGCACACTAAGCGGCCGGTACCAAGAGACCCAGTACTTC. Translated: CASTLSGRYQETQYF.

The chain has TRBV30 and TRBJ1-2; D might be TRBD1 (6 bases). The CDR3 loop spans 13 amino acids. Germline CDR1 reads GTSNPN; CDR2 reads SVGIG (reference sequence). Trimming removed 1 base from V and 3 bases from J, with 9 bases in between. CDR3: CAWSGGGDYGYTF. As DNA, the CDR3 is TGTGCCTGGAGTGGTGGGGGCGACTATGGCTACACCTTC. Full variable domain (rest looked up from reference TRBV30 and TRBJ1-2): SQTIHQWPATLVQPVGSPLSLECTVEGTSNPNLYWYRQAAGRGLQLLFYSVGIGQISSEVPQNLSASRPQDRQFILSSKKLLLSDSGFYLCAWSGGGDYGYTFGSGTRLTVV.

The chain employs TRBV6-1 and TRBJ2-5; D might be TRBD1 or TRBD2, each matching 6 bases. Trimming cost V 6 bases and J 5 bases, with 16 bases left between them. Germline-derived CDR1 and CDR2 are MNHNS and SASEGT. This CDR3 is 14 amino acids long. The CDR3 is CASSSGVRGETQYF. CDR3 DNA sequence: TGTGCCAGCAGCTCAGGGGTCCGGGGGGAGACCCAGTACTTC.

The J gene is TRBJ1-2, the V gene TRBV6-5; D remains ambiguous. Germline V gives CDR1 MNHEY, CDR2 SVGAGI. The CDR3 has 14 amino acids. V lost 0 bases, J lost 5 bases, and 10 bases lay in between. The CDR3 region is CASSYSETGYGYTF. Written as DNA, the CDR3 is TGTGCCAGCAGTTACTCGGAGACGGGTTATGGCTACACCTTC.

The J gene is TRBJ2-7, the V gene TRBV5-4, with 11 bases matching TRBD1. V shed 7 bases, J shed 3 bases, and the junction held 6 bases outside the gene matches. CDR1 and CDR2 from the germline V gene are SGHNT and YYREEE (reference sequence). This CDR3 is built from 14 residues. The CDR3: CASGPGTGGYEQYF. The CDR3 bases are TGTGCCAGCGGTCCCGGGACAGGGGGCTACGAGCAGTACTTC.

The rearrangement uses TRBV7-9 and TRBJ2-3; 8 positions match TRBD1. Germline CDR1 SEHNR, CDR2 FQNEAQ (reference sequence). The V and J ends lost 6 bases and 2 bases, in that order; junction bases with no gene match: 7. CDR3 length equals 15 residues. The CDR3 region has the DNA TGTGCCAGCAGTCGTGGACAGGGAGACACAGATACGCAGTATTTT. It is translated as CASSRGQGDTDTQYF. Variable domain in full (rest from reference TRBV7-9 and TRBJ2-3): DTGVSQNPRHKITKRGQNVTFRCDPISEHNRLYWYRQTLGQGPEFLTYFQNEAQLEKSRLLSDRFSAERPKGSFSTLEIQRTEQGDSAMYLCASSRGQGDTDTQYFGPGTRLTVL.

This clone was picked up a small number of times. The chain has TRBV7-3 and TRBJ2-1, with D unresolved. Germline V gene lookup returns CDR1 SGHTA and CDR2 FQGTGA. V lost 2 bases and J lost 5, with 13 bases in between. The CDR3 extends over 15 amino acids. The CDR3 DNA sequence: TGTGCCAGCAGCTTAGGGCAGCCAGGTCACAATGAGCAGTTCTTC. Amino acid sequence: CASSLGQPGHNEQFF.

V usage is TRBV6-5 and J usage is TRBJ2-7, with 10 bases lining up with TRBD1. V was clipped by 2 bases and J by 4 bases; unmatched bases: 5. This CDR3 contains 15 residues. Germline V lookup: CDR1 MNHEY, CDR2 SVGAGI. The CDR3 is CASSYRDRGGYEQYF. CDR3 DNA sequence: TGTGCCAGCAGTTACCGGGACAGGGGAGGGTACGAGCAGTACTTC.

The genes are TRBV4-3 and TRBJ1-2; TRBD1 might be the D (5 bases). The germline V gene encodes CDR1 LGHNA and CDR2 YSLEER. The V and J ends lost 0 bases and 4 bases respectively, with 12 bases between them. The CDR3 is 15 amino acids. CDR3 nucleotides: TGCGCCAGCAGCCAAGACCCTAGTCAGGGCTATGGCTACACCTTC. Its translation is CASSQDPSQGYGYTF.

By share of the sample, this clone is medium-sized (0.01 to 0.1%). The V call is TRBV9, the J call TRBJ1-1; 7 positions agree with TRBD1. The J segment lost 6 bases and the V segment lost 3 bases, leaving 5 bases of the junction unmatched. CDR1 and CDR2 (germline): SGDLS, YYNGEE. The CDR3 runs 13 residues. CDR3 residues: CASSATGLAEAFF. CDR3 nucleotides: TGTGCCAGCAGCGCGACAGGGCTGGCTGAAGCTTTCTTT.

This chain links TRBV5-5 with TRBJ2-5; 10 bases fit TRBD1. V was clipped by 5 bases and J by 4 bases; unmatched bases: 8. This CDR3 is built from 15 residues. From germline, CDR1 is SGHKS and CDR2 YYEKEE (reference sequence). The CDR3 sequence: CASSWGTGEGETQYF. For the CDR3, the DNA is TGTGCCAGCAGTTGGGGGACAGGGGAAGGAGAGACCCAGTACTTC.

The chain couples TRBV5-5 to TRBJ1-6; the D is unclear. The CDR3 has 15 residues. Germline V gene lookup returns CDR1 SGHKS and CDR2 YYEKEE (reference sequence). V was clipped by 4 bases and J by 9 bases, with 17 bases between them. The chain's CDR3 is CASSGTEIHGSPLHF. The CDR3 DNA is TGTGCCAGCAGCGGAACGGAAATACATGGTTCACCCCTCCACTTT.

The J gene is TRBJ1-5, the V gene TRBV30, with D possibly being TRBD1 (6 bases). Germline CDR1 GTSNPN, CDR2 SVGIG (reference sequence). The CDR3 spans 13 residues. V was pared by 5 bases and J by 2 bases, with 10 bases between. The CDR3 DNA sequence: TGTGCCTGGGGGACACGGGGCAATCAGCCCCAGCATTTT. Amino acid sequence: CAWGTRGNQPQHF.

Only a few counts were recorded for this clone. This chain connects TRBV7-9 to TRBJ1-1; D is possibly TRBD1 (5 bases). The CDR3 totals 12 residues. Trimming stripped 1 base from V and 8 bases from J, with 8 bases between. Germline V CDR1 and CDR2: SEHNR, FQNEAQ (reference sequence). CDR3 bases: TGTGCCAGCAGCTTAGGGCAGGGAGAAGCTTTCTTT. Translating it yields CASSLGQGEAFF.

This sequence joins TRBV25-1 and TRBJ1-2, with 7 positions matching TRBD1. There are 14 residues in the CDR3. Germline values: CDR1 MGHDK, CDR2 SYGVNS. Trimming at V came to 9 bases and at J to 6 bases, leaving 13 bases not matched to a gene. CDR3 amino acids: CASLRTGTDHGYTF. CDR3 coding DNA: TGTGCCAGTCTCCGAACCGGGACAGACCATGGCTACACCTTC.

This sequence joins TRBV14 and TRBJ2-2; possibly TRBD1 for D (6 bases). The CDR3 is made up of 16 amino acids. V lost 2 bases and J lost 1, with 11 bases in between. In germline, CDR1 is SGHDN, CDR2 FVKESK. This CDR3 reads CASSQRDNLNTGELFF. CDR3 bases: TGTGCCAGCAGCCAACGGGACAATTTGAACACCGGGGAGCTGTTTTTT.

The CDR3 protein is CASSIQDMNTEAFF. In DNA form, the CDR3 reads TGCGCCAGCAGTATCCAGGACATGAACACTGAAGCTTTCTTT. The gene calls are TRBV5-1 and TRBJ1-1; possibly TRBD1 for D (5 bases). CDR3 length equals 14 residues. Trimming removed 5 bases from V and 0 bases from J, with 11 bases in between. Germline V gene lookup returns CDR1 SGHRS and CDR2 YFSETQ.

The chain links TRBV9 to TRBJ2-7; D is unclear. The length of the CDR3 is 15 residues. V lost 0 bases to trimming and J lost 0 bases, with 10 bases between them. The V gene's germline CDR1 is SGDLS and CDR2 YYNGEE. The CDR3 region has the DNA TGTGCCAGCAGCGTAGCGGGTCTAAGCTCCTACGAGCAGTACTTC. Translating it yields CASSVAGLSSYEQYF.

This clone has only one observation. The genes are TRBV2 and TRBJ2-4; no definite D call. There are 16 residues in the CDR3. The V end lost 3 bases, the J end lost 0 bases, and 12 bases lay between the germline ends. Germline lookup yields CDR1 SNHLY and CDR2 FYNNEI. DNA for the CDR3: TGTGCCAGCAGTGAGCGGCTTCTCCTAGCCAAAAACATTCAGTACTTC. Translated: CASSERLLLAKNIQYF.

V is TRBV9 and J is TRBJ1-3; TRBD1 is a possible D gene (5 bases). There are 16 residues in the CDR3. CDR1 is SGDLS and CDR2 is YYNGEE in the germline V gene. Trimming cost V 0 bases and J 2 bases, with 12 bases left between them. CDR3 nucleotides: TGTGCCAGCAGCGTAGATCGGCAGGGACCTGGAAACACCATATATTTT. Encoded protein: CASSVDRQGPGNTIYF.

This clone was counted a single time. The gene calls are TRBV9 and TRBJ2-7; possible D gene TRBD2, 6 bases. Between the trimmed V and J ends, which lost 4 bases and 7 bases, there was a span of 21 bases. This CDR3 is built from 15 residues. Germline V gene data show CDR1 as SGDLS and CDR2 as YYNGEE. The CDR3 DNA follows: TGTGCCAGCAGCCCCCGGGGAGGAGGTCCGGGGGAGCAGTACTTC. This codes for CASSPRGGGPGEQYF.

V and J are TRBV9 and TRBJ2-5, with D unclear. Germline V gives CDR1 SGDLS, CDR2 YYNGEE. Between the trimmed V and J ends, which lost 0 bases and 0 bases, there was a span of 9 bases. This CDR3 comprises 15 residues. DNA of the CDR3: TGTGCCAGCAGCGTAGCTACGGCGTACCAAGAGACCCAGTACTTC. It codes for CASSVATAYQETQYF.

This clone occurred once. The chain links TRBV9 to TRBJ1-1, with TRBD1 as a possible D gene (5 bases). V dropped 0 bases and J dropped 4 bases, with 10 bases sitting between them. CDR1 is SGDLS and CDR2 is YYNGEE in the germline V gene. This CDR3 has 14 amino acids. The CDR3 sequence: CASSVEGEGTEAFF. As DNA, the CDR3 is TGTGCCAGCAGCGTAGAAGGGGAGGGCACTGAAGCTTTCTTT.

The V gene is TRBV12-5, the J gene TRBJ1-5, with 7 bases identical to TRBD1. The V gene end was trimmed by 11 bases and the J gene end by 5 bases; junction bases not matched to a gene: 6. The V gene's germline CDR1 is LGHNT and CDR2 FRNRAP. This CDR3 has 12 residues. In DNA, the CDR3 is TGTGCTTCCCACAGGGGAGATCAGCCCCAGCATTTT. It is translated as CASHRGDQPQHF.

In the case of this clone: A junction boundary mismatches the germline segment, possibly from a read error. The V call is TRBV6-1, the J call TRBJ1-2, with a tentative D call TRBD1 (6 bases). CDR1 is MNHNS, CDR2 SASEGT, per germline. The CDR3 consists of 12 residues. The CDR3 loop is CASSADSAQHPF. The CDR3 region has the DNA TGTGCCAGCAGCGCGGACAGCGCTCAACACCCATTC.

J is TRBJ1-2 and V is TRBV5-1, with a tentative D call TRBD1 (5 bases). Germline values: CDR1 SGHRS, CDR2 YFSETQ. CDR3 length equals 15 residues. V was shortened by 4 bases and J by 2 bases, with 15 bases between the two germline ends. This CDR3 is CASSPGQQVNYGYTF. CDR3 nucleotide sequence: TGCGCCAGCAGCCCGGGGCAACAGGTGAACTATGGCTACACCTTC.

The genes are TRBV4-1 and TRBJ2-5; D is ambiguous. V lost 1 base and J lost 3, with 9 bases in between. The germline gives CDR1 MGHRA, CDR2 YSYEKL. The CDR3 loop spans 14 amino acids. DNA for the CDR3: TGCGCCAGCAGCCAAGGAACAGCGAAAGAGACCCAGTACTTC. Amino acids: CASSQGTAKETQYF.

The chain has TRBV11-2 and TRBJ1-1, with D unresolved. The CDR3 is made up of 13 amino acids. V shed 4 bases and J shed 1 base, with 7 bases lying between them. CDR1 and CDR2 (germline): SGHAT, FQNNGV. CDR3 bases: TGTGCCAGCAGCTCGACGGGGAACACTGAAGCTTTCTTT. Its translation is CASSSTGNTEAFF. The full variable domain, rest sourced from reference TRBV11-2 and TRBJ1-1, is EAGVAQSPRYKIIEKRQSVAFWCNPISGHATLYWYQQILGQGPKLLIQFQNNGVVDDSQLPKDRFSAERLKGVDSTLKIQPAKLEDSAVYLCASSSTGNTEAFFGQGTRLTVV.